This TCR beta chain derives from a study of somatic mutations in cytotoxic T cells in rheumatoid arthritis (dated by TCRdb to about 2017). With respect to the entire study: Sorted V beta1+ cells also underwent TCRB sequencing, and some V beta antibody-stained T-cell populations were flow-sorted at nearly 100% purity on a FACSAria II or Sony SH800. Whether expanded CD8+ T-cell clones in untreated, newly diagnosed rheumatoid arthritis carry somatic mutations was the study question, and clonality was characterized with TCRB deep sequencing. For 60 to 80 rheumatoid arthritis patients and more than 15 healthy controls, TCRB deep sequencing was carried out. Patients and controls did not essentially differ in median age, which was nearly identical between the groups. The paper's findings and limits, for the study overall: It was unknown which antigens the expanded CD8+ clones targeted, and their absence from virus-specific databases did not exclude viral specificity. There was no significant difference in CD8+ T-cell clonality between rheumatoid arthritis patients and age-matched healthy controls. The largest CD8+ clone made up more than 20% of CD8+ cells in about an eighth of the 65 patients, and blood and synovial fluid shared several identical CD8+ TCRB sequences. The finding that TRBV07 was slightly underrepresented in patients was left unadjusted for multiple comparisons. An increase of CD8+ clonality with age was seen in patients (Spearman r ≈ 0.49) but not in healthy controls.

TCRB CDR3 sequencing used the immunoSEQ assay on genomic DNA. The study's own analysis went as follows. Only productive TCRB rearrangements were included in the analyses. Clonality was expressed as a Shannon entropy-based productive clonality index, with each clone defined by a unique TCRB CDR3 sequence. Repertoire overlap between two samples was calculated from the template counts of each clone relative to total templates per sample. V-gene usage from TCRB sequencing and V-gene usage measured by flow cytometry were correlated (Spearman r of 0.6 to 0.7). TCRdb carries this immuneACCESS record with in-frame sequences only. Its versions omit some clonotypes, under half of them owing to an unresolved V gene in the studies checked, with the rest unexplained. The V and J calls and clone size come from that table; D and trimming were worked out from the DNA. The sample table contains 35,000 to 45,000 clones; only one count was recorded for about four fifths of them. The ten largest clonotypes hold 3.2% of the sample.

Healthy controls were around 20 blood donors whose buffy coats were used, with a median age of around 50 years (range about 21-75) and 55% to 65% female. Flow cytometry confirmed the purity of CD4+ and CD8+ cells that had been isolated by positive magnetic bead selection on an AutoMACS. Peripheral blood mononuclear cells were isolated by Ficoll-Paque PLUS density gradient separation. DNA from CD4-enriched, CD8-enriched or PBMC samples was extracted using Nucleospin Tissue or Tissue XS kits and then quantified on a Qubit 2.0 fluorometer. As to this clone: Its cognate antigen has yet to be identified. The sample holds no much larger clone one base away, and base qualities are not on file.

From the cysteine through the phenylalanine, the CDR3 covers 15 amino acids. The read is trimmed to its CDR3 DNA, 45 bases read in frame from base 1. V is shortened by 4 bases, J by 7 bases, and the region joining them spans 21 bases. From the germline V gene, CDR1 is SGHTS and CDR2 is YDEGEE. The sequenced material came from CD8+ T cells sorted from blood. The rearrangement combines TRBV5-8 with TRBJ2-7; TRBD2 is perhaps the D gene, given 5 matching bases. This clonotype was obtained from a man aged 40-55 years in good health. The DNA sequence is as follows: TGTGCCAGCAGCCCATGGACCGCGGGCGATGGGGAGCAGTACTTC. The resulting protein is CASSPWTAGDGEQYF. The reference TRBV5-8 and TRBJ2-7 proteins fill in what lies around the CDR3, so the full variable domain reads EAGVTQSPTHLIKTRGQQATLRCSPISGHTSVYWYQQALGLGLQFLLWYDEGEERNRGNFPPRFSGRQFPNYSSELNVNALELEDSALYLCASSPWTAGDGEQYFGPGTRLTVT.